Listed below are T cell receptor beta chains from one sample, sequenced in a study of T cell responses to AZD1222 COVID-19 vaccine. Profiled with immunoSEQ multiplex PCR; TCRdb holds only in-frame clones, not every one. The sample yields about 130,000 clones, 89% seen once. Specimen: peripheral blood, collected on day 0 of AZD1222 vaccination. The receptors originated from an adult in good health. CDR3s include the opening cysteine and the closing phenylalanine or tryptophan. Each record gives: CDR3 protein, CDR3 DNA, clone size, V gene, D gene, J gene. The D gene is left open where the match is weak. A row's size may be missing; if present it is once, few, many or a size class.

CASGSGGTSGNTIYF	TGTGCCAGCGGGTCAGGGGGGACCTCTGGAAACACCATATATTTT	.	TRBV7-2	TRBD1	TRBJ1-3
CASRTGGAGLGQPQHF	TGTGCCAGCAGAACAGGGGGCGCGGGTCTGGGTCAGCCCCAGCATTTT	.	TRBV2	TRBD1	TRBJ1-5
CAISDRGAETQYF	TGTGCCATCAGTGACAGGGGGGCTGAGACCCAGTACTTC	.	TRBV10-3	.	TRBJ2-5
CASSSTRTLYHGYTF	TGTGCCAGCTCATCGACGAGGACACTGTATCATGGCTACACCTTC	.	TRBV18	.	TRBJ1-2
CAISESDRTVYGYTF	TGTGCCATCAGTGAGTCGGACAGGACGGTCTATGGCTACACCTTC	.	TRBV10-3	TRBD1	TRBJ1-2
CASNTRTYEQYF	TGTGCCAGCAACACACGGACCTACGAGCAGTACTTC	.	TRBV28	.	TRBJ2-7
CASSKESRGEQFF	TGTGCCAGCAGTAAAGAGTCGAGGGGTGAGCAGTTCTTC	once	TRBV12-3/TRBV12-4	.	TRBJ2-1
CASSLGGRKGKGKNIQYF	TGTGCCAGCAGTTTAGGGGGGCGAAAGGGAAAGGGCAAAAACATTCAGTACTTC	.	TRBV28	.	TRBJ2-4
CATSDFVQVWSYEQYF	TGTGCCACCAGTGATTTCGTTCAAGTTTGGAGCTACGAGCAGTACTTC	.	TRBV24-1	.	TRBJ2-7
CASSPGLAGINEQFF	TGCGCCAGCAGCCCTGGACTAGCGGGGATAAATGAGCAGTTCTTC	.	TRBV5-1	TRBD2	TRBJ2-1